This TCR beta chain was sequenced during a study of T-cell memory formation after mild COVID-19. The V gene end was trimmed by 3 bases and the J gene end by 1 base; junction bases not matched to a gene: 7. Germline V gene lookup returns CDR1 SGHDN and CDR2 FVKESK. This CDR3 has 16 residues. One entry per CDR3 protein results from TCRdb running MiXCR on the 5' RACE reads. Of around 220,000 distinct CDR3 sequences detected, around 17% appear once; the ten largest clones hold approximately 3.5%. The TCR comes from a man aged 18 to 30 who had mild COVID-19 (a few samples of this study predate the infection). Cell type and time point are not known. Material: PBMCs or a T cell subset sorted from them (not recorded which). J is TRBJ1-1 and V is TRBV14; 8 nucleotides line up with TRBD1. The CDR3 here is CASSQDPGTGNTEAFF. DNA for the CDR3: TGTGCCAGCAGCCAGGATCCCGGGACAGGGAACACTGAAGCTTTCTTT.